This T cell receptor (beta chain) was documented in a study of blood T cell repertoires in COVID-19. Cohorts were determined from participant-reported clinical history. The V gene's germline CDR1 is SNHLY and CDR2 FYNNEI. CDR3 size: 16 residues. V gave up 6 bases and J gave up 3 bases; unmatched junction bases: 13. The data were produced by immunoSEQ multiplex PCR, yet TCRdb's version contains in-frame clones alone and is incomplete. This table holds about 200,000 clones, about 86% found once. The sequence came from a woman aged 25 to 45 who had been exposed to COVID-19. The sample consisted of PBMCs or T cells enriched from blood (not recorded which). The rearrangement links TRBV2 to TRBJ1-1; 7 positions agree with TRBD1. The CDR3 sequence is CASSIPGGGEDTEAFF. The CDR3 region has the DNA TGTGCCAGCAGCATACCAGGGGGAGGAGAGGACACTGAAGCTTTCTTT.